This T cell receptor (beta chain) derives from a study of blood T cell repertoires in COVID-19. Background on the study: The analysed material was cDNA or gDNA that came from T cells, B-cell-depleted T cells, or PBMCs.

Method: immunoSEQ multiplex PCR; TCRdb's copy keeps in-frame clones and lacks some. The table includes some 250,000 clones, around 90% detected once. V was clipped by 1 base and J by 0 bases, with 15 bases between them. CDR1 and CDR2 from the germline V gene are MGHRA and YSYEKL. CDR3 size: 17 residues. The chain employs TRBV4-1 and TRBJ1-2; D is unclear. The source of this sequence is a human donor in a cohort exposed to, infected with or recovered from COVID-19 (not recorded which). The donor label of this sample is uncertain. The sample taken for sequencing was PBMCs or T cells enriched from blood (not recorded which). The CDR3 spells CASSQGLRGRANYGYTF. As DNA, the CDR3 is TGCGCCAGCAGCCAAGGTCTCCGCGGGAGAGCTAACTATGGCTACACCTTC.